This is a list of T cell receptor beta chains from one sample in a study of shared clonotypes between healthy human individuals. The protocol was immunoSEQ multiplex PCR, while the TCRdb copy is restricted to in-frame clones and leaves out a portion. Among hundreds of thousands of clones listed, 55% to 75% were seen once. Input material: memory CD4+ T cells sorted from blood. All receptors come from a woman aged 25 to 39 in good health. CDR3s include the opening cysteine and the closing phenylalanine or tryptophan. Fields, in order: J gene, V gene, clone size, D gene, CDR3 protein, CDR3 DNA. The D gene is left open where the match is weak. Not all rows give a size; the values are once, few, many and, for expanded clones, a class.

TRBJ1-1 TRBV27 . TRBD1 CASTTTGVNTEAFF TGTGCCAGCACGACGACAGGGGTGAACACTGAAGCTTTCTTT
TRBJ2-5 TRBV5-1 once TRBD1 CASTVQGDQETQYF TGCGCCAGCACCGTACAGGGGGACCAAGAGACCCAGTACTTC
TRBJ2-7 TRBV7-2 . TRBD1 CASSQRTGRSYEQYF TGTGCCAGCAGCCAGAGGACAGGGAGGTCCTACGAGCAGTACTTC
TRBJ2-7 TRBV20-1 few . CSASATYEQYF TGCAGTGCTAGCGCTACCTACGAGCAGTACTTC
TRBJ2-1 TRBV2 . TRBD2 CASSELLAGAENEQFF TGTGCCAGCAGTGAACTACTAGCGGGAGCGGAGAATGAGCAGTTCTTC
TRBJ1-2 TRBV5-1 . . CASSAGEDYGYTF TGCGCCAGCAGTGCAGGGGAAGACTATGGCTACACCTTC
TRBJ2-7 TRBV28 once . CASSLLREQYF TGTGCCAGCAGTTTACTCCGCGAGCAGTACTTC
TRBJ1-2 TRBV6-1 . . CASSDMTGNYGYTF TGTGCCAGCAGTGATATGACAGGAAACTATGGCTACACCTTC
TRBJ2-3 TRBV5-1 . TRBD2 CASSLEASGSTDTQYF TGCGCCAGCAGCTTGGAGGCTAGCGGTAGCACAGATACGCAGTATTTT
TRBJ2-3 TRBV7-2 . TRBD2 CASSLDLLAVSTDTQYF TGTGCCAGCAGCTTAGATCTACTAGCGGTTAGCACAGATACGCAGTATTTT
TRBJ2-5 TRBV29-1 . . CSVEGQGIETQYF TGCAGCGTTGAAGGTCAGGGCATCGAGACCCAGTACTTC
TRBJ2-5 TRBV13 . TRBD2 CASSLFGAGGETQYF TGTGCCAGCAGCTTATTCGGAGCGGGAGGCGAGACCCAGTACTTC
TRBJ2-6 TRBV4-1 few . CASSHSTSVSGANVLTF TGCGCCAGCAGCCATTCGACGTCGGTGAGTGGGGCCAACGTCCTGACTTTC
TRBJ1-2 TRBV28 . TRBD1 CASRGTGNYGYTF TGTGCCAGCAGGGGGACAGGGAACTATGGCTACACCTTC
TRBJ1-4 TRBV19 . TRBD1 CASSTLGTGEEKLFF TGTGCCAGTAGTACACTCGGGACAGGGGAAGAAAAACTGTTTTTT
TRBJ2-3 TRBV18 . TRBD2 CASPLAKSLAGGPEDTQYF TGTGCCAGCCCCTTAGCGAAAAGCCTAGCGGGAGGGCCAGAAGATACGCAGTATTTT
TRBJ2-1 TRBV10-1 . TRBD2 CASSDQGLAGDFF TGCGCCAGCAGTGACCAAGGACTAGCGGGGGACTTCTTC
TRBJ1-4 TRBV6-1 . . CASSEASGAYEKLFF TGTGCCAGCAGTGAAGCGTCAGGGGCATATGAAAAACTGTTTTTT
TRBJ1-2 TRBV28 . . CASSFPGQIYGYTF TGTGCCAGCAGTTTCCCGGGCCAAATCTATGGCTACACCTTC
TRBJ1-2 TRBV7-2 . . CASSLPGINYGYTF TGTGCCAGCAGCTTACCAGGGATTAACTATGGCTACACCTTC
TRBJ1-2 TRBV7-2 . TRBD1 CASTRDRDYGYTF TGTGCCAGCACCCGGGACAGGGACTATGGCTACACCTTC
TRBJ2-7 TRBV5-1 . . CASSLGDKTYEQYF TGCGCCAGCAGCTTGGGGGACAAGACCTACGAGCAGTACTTC
TRBJ2-7 TRBV5-6 once TRBD1 CASSMGQGMKRWDF TGTGCCAGCAGCATGGGACAGGGTATGAAGCGGTGGGACTTC
TRBJ2-7 TRBV19 . TRBD1 CASSMGQGWIHEQYF TGTGCCAGTAGTATGGGACAGGGGTGGATCCACGAGCAGTACTTC
TRBJ2-7 TRBV19 . . CASAPGGYSYEQYF TGTGCCAGTGCCCCAGGGGGGTACTCCTACGAGCAGTACTTC
TRBJ1-2 TRBV14 . . CASSQSTGLGGYTF TGTGCCAGCAGCCAATCAACCGGTCTGGGGGGCTACACCTTC
TRBJ2-3 TRBV9 . TRBD1 CASSVGTGVTDTQYF TGTGCCAGCAGCGTAGGGACAGGGGTTACAGATACGCAGTATTTT
TRBJ1-2 TRBV6-5 . . CASSYSKTASGHGYTF TGTGCCAGCAGTTACTCGAAAACGGCTTCAGGGCATGGCTACACCTTC
TRBJ2-5 TRBV6-5 . TRBD1 CASSYSTGSYPETQYF TGTGCCAGCAGTTACTCGACAGGGTCGTACCCAGAGACCCAGTACTTC
TRBJ1-1 TRBV2 . . CASTPVGGTRTEAFF TGTGCCAGCACCCCGGTGGGAGGAACGAGGACTGAAGCTTTCTTT
TRBJ2-1 TRBV9 . . CASSVLGAPSSYNEQFF TGTGCCAGCAGCGTTTTGGGGGCCCCCAGCTCCTACAATGAGCAGTTCTTC
TRBJ2-1 TRBV7-2 once . CASSRKPLSYNEQFF TGTGCCAGCAGTCGTAAACCCCTCTCCTACAATGAGCAGTTCTTC
TRBJ1-4 TRBV7-8 . . CASSFRGKEREKLFF TGTGCCAGCAGCTTCCGGGGGAAGGAGAGAGAAAAACTGTTTTTT
TRBJ2-7 TRBV5-6 . . CASSRLDSHEQYF TGTGCCAGCAGCCGCCTTGACTCCCACGAGCAGTACTTC
TRBJ1-3 TRBV28 . . CASSLTTPSGNTIYF TGTGCCAGCAGTTTGACCACCCCGTCTGGAAACACCATATATTTT
TRBJ2-7 TRBV6-5 . TRBD1 CASSTRTGTYEQYF TGTGCCAGCAGTACCCGGACAGGTACTTACGAGCAGTACTTC
TRBJ2-1 TRBV2 . TRBD1 CASKIDRGKSGEQFF TGTGCCAGCAAAATCGACAGGGGCAAGAGTGGTGAGCAGTTCTTC
TRBJ1-3 TRBV28 . . CASSPGTYSGNTIYF TGTGCCAGCAGTCCAGGGACATACTCTGGAAACACCATATATTTT
TRBJ1-2 TRBV7-2 . . CASTPAGRNYGYTF TGTGCCAGCACCCCCGCGGGCAGAAACTATGGCTACACCTTC
TRBJ1-5 TRBV5-8 . . CASSLAPGGGYSNQPQHF TGTGCCAGCAGCTTGGCCCCAGGCGGAGGATATAGCAATCAGCCCCAGCATTTT
TRBJ1-1 TRBV27 . TRBD1 CASSLRGQGVLITEAFF TGTGCCAGCAGTTTACGTGGACAGGGGGTTTTAATAACTGAAGCTTTCTTT
TRBJ1-1 TRBV7-2 . . CASSLWVGRNTEAFF TGTGCCAGCAGCCTATGGGTAGGGCGGAACACTGAAGCTTTCTTT
TRBJ1-5 TRBV10-3 . . CAISQKGEYSNQPQHF TGTGCCATCAGCCAAAAGGGGGAATATAGCAATCAGCCCCAGCATTTT
TRBJ2-1 TRBV10-1 . TRBD1 CASSFTGGGYNEQFF TGCGCCAGCAGTTTCACAGGGGGTGGCTACAATGAGCAGTTCTTC
TRBJ1-2 TRBV19 . TRBD1 CASTRLGDRANYGYTF TGTGCCAGTACCCGTCTCGGGGACAGGGCTAACTATGGCTACACCTTC
TRBJ1-4 TRBV5-1 . . CASSLRGGNEKLFF TGCGCCAGCAGCTTGCGTGGGGGTAATGAAAAACTGTTTTTT